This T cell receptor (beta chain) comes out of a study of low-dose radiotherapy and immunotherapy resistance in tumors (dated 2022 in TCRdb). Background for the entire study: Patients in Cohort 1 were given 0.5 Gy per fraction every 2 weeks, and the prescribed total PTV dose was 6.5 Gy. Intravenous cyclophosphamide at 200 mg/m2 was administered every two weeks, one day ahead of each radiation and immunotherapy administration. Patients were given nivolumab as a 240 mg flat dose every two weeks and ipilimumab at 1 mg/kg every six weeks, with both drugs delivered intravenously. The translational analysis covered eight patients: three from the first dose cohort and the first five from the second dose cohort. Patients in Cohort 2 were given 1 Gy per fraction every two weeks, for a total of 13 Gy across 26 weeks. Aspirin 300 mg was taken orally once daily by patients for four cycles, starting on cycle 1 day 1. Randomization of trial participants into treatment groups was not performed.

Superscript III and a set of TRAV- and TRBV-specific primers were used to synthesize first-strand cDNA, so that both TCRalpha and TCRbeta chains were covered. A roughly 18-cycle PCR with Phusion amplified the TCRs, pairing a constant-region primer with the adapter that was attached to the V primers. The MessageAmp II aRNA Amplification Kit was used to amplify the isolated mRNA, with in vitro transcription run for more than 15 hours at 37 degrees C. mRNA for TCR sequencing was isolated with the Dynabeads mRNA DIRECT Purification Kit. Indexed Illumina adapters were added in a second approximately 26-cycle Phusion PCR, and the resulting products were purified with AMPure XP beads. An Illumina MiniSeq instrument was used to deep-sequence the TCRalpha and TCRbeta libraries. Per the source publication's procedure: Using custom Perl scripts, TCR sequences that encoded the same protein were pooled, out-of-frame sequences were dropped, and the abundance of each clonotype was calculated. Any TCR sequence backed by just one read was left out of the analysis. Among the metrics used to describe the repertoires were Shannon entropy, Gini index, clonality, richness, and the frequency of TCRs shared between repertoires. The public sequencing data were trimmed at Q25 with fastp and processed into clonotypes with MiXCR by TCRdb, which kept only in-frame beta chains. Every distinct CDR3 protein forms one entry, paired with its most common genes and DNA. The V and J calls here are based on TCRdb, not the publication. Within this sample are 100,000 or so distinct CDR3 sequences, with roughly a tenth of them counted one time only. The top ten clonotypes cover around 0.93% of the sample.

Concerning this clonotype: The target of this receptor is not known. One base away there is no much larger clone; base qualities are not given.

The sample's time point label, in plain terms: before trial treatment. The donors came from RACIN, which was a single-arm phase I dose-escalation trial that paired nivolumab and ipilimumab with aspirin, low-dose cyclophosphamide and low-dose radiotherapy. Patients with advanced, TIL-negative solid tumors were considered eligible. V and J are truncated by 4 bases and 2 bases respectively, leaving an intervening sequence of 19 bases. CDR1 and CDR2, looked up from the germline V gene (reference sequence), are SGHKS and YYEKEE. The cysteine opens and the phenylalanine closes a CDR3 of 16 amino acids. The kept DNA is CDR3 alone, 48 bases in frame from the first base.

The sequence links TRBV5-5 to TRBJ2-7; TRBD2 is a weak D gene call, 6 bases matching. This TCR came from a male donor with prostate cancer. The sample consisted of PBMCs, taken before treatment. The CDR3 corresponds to CASSPLIGGPPYEQYF. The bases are TGTGCCAGCAGCCCGCTGATCGGAGGGCCCCCCTACGAGCAGTACTTC.